The 21 T cell receptor beta chains below come from one sample, sequenced in a study of blood T cell repertoires in COVID-19. Repertoires were generated with immunoSEQ multiplex PCR, while TCRdb's copy carries only in-frame clones and drops some. This table holds around 200,000 clones, roughly nine tenths found once. The material sequenced was peripheral blood. These receptors came from a man aged 40-55 years with acute or convalescent COVID-19.

This rearrangement joins TRBV12-3 or TRBV12-4 to TRBJ1-3; D unresolved. The CDR3 totals 13 residues. The V and J ends lost 7 bases and 1 base respectively, with 8 bases between them. CDR3 sequence (DNA): TGTGCCAGCATCCCGTTGTCTGGAAACACCATATATTTT. This encodes CASIPLSGNTIYF.

The J gene is TRBJ2-3, the V gene TRBV20-1; D remains unclear. The V gene's germline CDR1 is DFQATT and CDR2 SNEGSKA (reference sequence). The CDR3 contains 11 residues. V was clipped by 5 bases and J by 6 bases, with 9 bases between them. The CDR3 region is CSAFPPDTQYF. CDR3 in DNA: TGCAGTGCTTTTCCTCCCGATACGCAGTATTTT.

The rearrangement joins TRBV5-1 to TRBJ2-7, with 7 bases matching TRBD1. V gave up 5 bases and J gave up 7 bases; unmatched junction bases: 15. This CDR3 spans 15 amino acids. Looked up from germline, CDR1 is SGHRS and CDR2 is YFSETQ. The chain's CDR3 is CASRLHRQGVGEQYF. The CDR3 DNA follows: TGCGCCAGCAGACTACACCGACAGGGAGTAGGGGAGCAGTACTTC.

The chain carries TRBV2 and TRBJ2-5; 8 positions match TRBD2. Germline V gene sequence: CDR1 SNHLY, CDR2 FYNNEI. The V gene end was trimmed by 8 bases and the J gene end by 5 bases; junction bases not matched to a gene: 10. This CDR3 contains 14 residues. The CDR3 is CASGRGTRGETQYF. CDR3 in DNA: TGTGCCAGCGGGCGGGGGACTAGAGGGGAGACCCAGTACTTC.

The chain is built from TRBV6-5 and TRBJ1-2; 11 nucleotides match TRBD1. Germline V gene data show CDR1 as MNHEY and CDR2 as SVGAGI. The trim removed 5 bases at V and 7 bases at J, leaving 9 bases unmatched. The CDR3 extends over 15 amino acids. CDR3 nucleotides: TGTGCCAGCAGTACGCTTGCCGGGACAGGGGGTGGCTACACCTTC. It codes for CASSTLAGTGGGYTF.

The rearrangement uses TRBV5-1 and TRBJ1-4; D is unclear. There are 15 residues in the CDR3. V was trimmed by 4 bases and J by 8 bases, leaving 18 bases between them. In germline, CDR1 is SGHRS, CDR2 YFSETQ. This CDR3 is CASSELTGFGEKLFF. CDR3 bases: TGCGCCAGCAGCGAATTGACGGGGTTTGGAGAAAAACTGTTTTTT.

J is TRBJ2-7 and V is TRBV19; 9 bases fit TRBD1. Per the germline V gene, CDR1 is LNHDA and CDR2 is SQIVND (reference sequence). The CDR3 is 15 amino acids. Unmatched junction bases numbered 5, after V lost 5 bases and J lost 0 bases. The CDR3 DNA sequence: TGTGCCAGTAGTCCCCGGGACAGGGTCTCCTACGAGCAGTACTTC. Translated: CASSPRDRVSYEQYF.

The chain links TRBV29-1 to TRBJ1-1; unclear D gene. V lost 4 bases to trimming and J lost 4 bases, with 19 bases between them. The CDR3 has 15 residues. The germline V gene has CDR1 SQVTM and CDR2 ANQGSEA. CDR3: CSVGPPGGFVTEAFF. For the CDR3, the DNA is TGCAGCGTTGGCCCCCCGGGAGGGTTTGTCACTGAAGCTTTCTTT.

This chain uses TRBV3-1 (or the pseudogene TRBV3-2) with TRBJ1-4; perhaps TRBD1 as D (5 bases). CDR3 length: 16 amino acids. CDR1 and CDR2 from the germline V gene are LGHDT and YNNKEL (reference sequence). Between the trimmed V and J ends, which lost 1 base and 0 bases, there was a span of 9 bases. The chain's CDR3 is CASSQGTLSTNEKLFF. The DNA for the CDR3 is TGTGCCAGCAGCCAAGGGACACTATCAACTAATGAAAAACTGTTTTTT.

The genes are TRBV14 and TRBJ2-2; D remains ambiguous. This CDR3 contains 15 residues. Trimming took off 6 bases at V and 5 bases at J, with 16 bases between the two ends. The V gene's germline CDR1 is SGHDN and CDR2 FVKESK. CDR3 sequence: CASSFTKRMTGELFF. CDR3 nucleotides: TGTGCCAGCAGTTTTACAAAGAGGATGACCGGGGAGCTGTTTTTT. The full variable domain, its missing parts supplied by reference TRBV14 and TRBJ2-2, is EAGVTQFPSHSVIEKGQTVTLRCDPISGHDNLYWYRRVMGKEIKFLLHFVKESKQDESGMPNNRFLAERTGGTYSTLKVQPAELEDSGVYFCASSFTKRMTGELFFGEGSRLTVL.

The chain couples TRBV5-1 to TRBJ1-2, with TRBD1 matching 9 bases. Germline V gene data show CDR1 as SGHRS and CDR2 as YFSETQ. J was trimmed by 6 bases and V by 0 bases; bases with no gene match: 9. The length of the CDR3 is 16 residues. In DNA form, the CDR3 reads TGCGCCAGCAGCTTGGACGCTGGACAGGGGTTAGATGGCTACACCTTC. It specifies CASSLDAGQGLDGYTF. Supplemented by reference TRBV5-1 and TRBJ1-2, the full variable domain reads KAGVTQTPRYLIKTRGQQVTLSCSPISGHRSVSWYQQTPGQGLQFLFEYFSETQRNKGNFPGRFSGRQFSNSRSEMNVSTLELGDSALYLCASSLDAGQGLDGYTFGSGTRLTVV.

V usage is TRBV7-9 and J usage is TRBJ2-7, with 8 bases identical to TRBD1. CDR1 is SEHNR and CDR2 is FQNEAQ in the germline V gene (reference sequence). Trimming removed 5 bases from V and 11 bases from J; junction bases left unmatched: 11. The CDR3 runs 13 residues. The CDR3 here is CASSRSGQVGEYF. CDR3 DNA sequence: TGTGCCAGCAGCCGATCGGGACAGGTCGGGGAGTACTTC.

The genes are TRBV4-1 and TRBJ2-1, with 8 bases identical to TRBD2. The junction had 13 bases not matched to a gene; V was cut back by 4 bases and J by 11 bases. Germline values: CDR1 MGHRA, CDR2 YSYEKL. The CDR3 sequence is 15 residues long. The CDR3 sequence is CASSPGGASSLKQFF. The CDR3 DNA follows: TGCGCCAGCAGCCCCGGGGGGGCCTCGTCCTTAAAGCAGTTCTTC.

The genes are TRBV4-1 and TRBJ2-5; a weak D match, TRBD1 (5 bases). The CDR3 covers 14 residues. The V end was cut by 1 base, the J end by 5 bases, with 11 bases between. Germline loops: CDR1 MGHRA, CDR2 YSYEKL. This CDR3 is CASSQVAGRETQYF. Here the CDR3 DNA reads TGCGCCAGCAGCCAAGTGGCAGGGCGCGAGACCCAGTACTTC.

The gene calls are TRBV10-2 and TRBJ2-5; 8 positions match TRBD1. V lost 10 bases, J lost 3 bases, and 7 bases stayed unmatched. The germline gives CDR1 WSHSY, CDR2 SAAADI. The CDR3 spans 13 residues. CDR3 in amino acids: CAIRKTGEETQYF. The CDR3 DNA sequence: TGCGCCATCAGAAAGACAGGGGAAGAGACCCAGTACTTC.

The chain joins TRBV5-4 to TRBJ2-5, with D maybe TRBD2 (6 bases). V dropped 0 bases and J dropped 4 bases, with 10 bases sitting between them. The CDR3 is 14 residues long. The V gene's germline CDR1 is SGHNT and CDR2 YYREEE (reference sequence). The CDR3 DNA reads TGTGCCAGCAGCTTGGTGGGGGGAGTAGAGACCCAGTACTTC. Translated: CASSLVGGVETQYF. Full variable domain (remainder filled in from reference TRBV5-4 and TRBJ2-5): ETGVTQSPTHLIKTRGQQVTLRCSSQSGHNTVSWYQQALGQGPQFIFQYYREEENGRGNFPPRFSGLQFPNYSSELNVNALELDDSALYLCASSLVGGVETQYFGPGTRLLVL.

This chain uses TRBV7-3 with TRBJ2-1; D remains unclear. The germline CDR1 and CDR2 sequences are SGHTA and FQGTGA. This CDR3 has 15 residues. Trimming removed 2 bases at V and 0 bases at J, with 8 bases between. The CDR3 DNA follows: TGTGCCAGCAGCTTAGCTGCGAGCTCCTACAATGAGCAGTTCTTC. Its protein product is CASSLAASSYNEQFF.

As for this clone: A junction boundary mismatches the germline segment, possibly from a read error. This chain links TRBV5-1 with TRBJ1-1, with D tentatively TRBD1 (5 bases). The germline CDR1 and CDR2 sequences are SGHRS and YFSETQ. This CDR3 is 12 amino acids long. Written as DNA, the CDR3 is TGCGCCAGCAGCTTGGAGGGCACCGGGGGAGTCTTT. Residues: CASSLEGTGGVF.

The chain's CDR3 is CASSLGLAGGGTDTQYF. The CDR3 coding sequence is TGTGCCAGCAGCTTAGGGCTAGCGGGGGGTGGGACAGATACGCAGTATTTT. This chain joins TRBV7-8 and TRBJ2-3; 11 bases are a match to TRBD2. Germline V gene lookup returns CDR1 SGHVS and CDR2 FQNEAQ. The CDR3 consists of 17 residues. Germline trimming cut 1 base from V and 3 bases from J; bases unmatched to any gene: 6.

The chain uses TRBV6-5 and TRBJ2-5; tentatively, D is TRBD1 (6 bases). Deletions cut 0 bases from V and 5 bases from J, with 13 bases between. Germline CDR1 is MNHEY and CDR2 is SVGAGI. The CDR3 spans 15 residues. CDR3 nucleotide sequence: TGTGCCAGCAGTTACTCGTACAGGGCTAGGGAGACCCAGTACTTC. This gives the protein CASSYSYRARETQYF.

The genes are TRBV30 and TRBJ2-1, with D possibly TRBD1 on 6 matching bases. Germline assignment: CDR1 GTSNPN and CDR2 SVGIG (reference sequence). This CDR3 has 11 residues. V gave up 1 base and J gave up 11 bases, with 9 bases separating them. The CDR3 DNA is TGTGCCTGGAGTGACCAGGGGAAGCAGTTCTTC. Its protein product is CAWSDQGKQFF.